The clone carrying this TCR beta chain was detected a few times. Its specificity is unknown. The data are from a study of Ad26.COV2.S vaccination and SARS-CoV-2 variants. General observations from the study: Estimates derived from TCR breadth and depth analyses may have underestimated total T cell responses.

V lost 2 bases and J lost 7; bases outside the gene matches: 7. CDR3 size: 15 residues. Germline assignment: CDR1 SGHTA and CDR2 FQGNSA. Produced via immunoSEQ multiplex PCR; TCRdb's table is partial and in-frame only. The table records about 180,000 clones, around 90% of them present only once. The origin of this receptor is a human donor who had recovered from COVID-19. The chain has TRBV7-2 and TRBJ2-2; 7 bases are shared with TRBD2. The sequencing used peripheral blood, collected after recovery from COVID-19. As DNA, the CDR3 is TGTGCCAGCAGCTTAAGTGGAGCGGGGAGCGGGGAGCTGTTTTTT. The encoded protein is CASSLSGAGSGELFF.